Sequencing of this T cell receptor (beta chain) was carried out in a study of blood T cell repertoires in COVID-19. In the study overall: Specimens from acute and convalescent COVID-19 originated in the United States, Italy and Spain. T cells, B-cell-depleted T cells, or PBMCs provided the cDNA or gDNA that served as material.

Authors' processing steps: Reference gene primer amplification in the assay estimated nucleated cell counts. Only in-frame clones appear in the TCRdb table, and some are missing; sequencing was by immunoSEQ multiplex PCR. The V and J calls and clone size come from that table; D and trimming were worked out from the DNA. The data hold 85,000 to 95,000 clones, with 72% observed a single time. V was clipped by 2 bases and J by 4 bases, with 15 bases between them. This CDR3 is built from 15 residues. Germline V gene data show CDR1 as SEHNR and CDR2 as FQNEAQ (reference sequence). The sequencing input was peripheral blood. V usage is TRBV7-9 and J usage is TRBJ2-7; D may be TRBD2 (5 bases). The origin of this receptor is an elderly woman with acute or convalescent COVID-19. CDR3 bases: TGTGCCAGCAGCTTAAGTCAATCGGGCGGGTACGAGCAGTACTTC. This encodes CASSLSQSGGYEQYF.